The next 18 T cell receptor beta chains were all read from a single sample in a study of shared clonotypes between healthy human individuals. Using immunoSEQ multiplex PCR, the repertoire was profiled, and TCRdb retains in-frame clones only, with some absent. The repertoire includes around 510,000 clones, about 96% of them detected once, and approximately 0.06% sits in the top ten. Sequences were obtained from naive CD4+ T cells sorted from blood. Subset defined: CD45RA+ positively selected. The receptors were sampled from a woman under 40 in good health.

The chain is built from TRBV5-4 and TRBJ2-2; TRBD1 aligns across 9 bases. The V gene end was trimmed by 4 bases and the J gene end by 3 bases; junction bases not matched to a gene: 7. The germline gives CDR1 SGHNT, CDR2 YYREEE (reference sequence). The CDR3 totals 16 residues. The DNA for the CDR3 is TGTGCCAGCAGCAATGGACAGGGGTCGTACACCGGGGAGCTGTTTTTT. Protein: CASSNGQGSYTGELFF. Supplemented by reference TRBV5-4 and TRBJ2-2, the full variable domain reads ETGVTQSPTHLIKTRGQQVTLRCSSQSGHNTVSWYQQALGQGPQFIFQYYREEENGRGNFPPRFSGLQFPNYSSELNVNALELDDSALYLCASSNGQGSYTGELFFGEGSRLTVL.

The rearrangement links TRBV19 to TRBJ1-2; D unclear. This CDR3 region has 14 residues. Trimming stripped 4 bases from V and 8 bases from J, with 17 bases between. From germline, CDR1 is LNHDA and CDR2 SQIVND (reference sequence). In DNA, the CDR3 is TGTGCCAGTAGTACCCTGACATGGGTAGAGGGCTACACCTTC. This sequence encodes CASSTLTWVEGYTF.

The chain couples TRBV29-1 to TRBJ2-1; 7 positions agree with TRBD1. Per the germline V gene, CDR1 is SQVTM and CDR2 is ANQGSEA. CDR3 length: 12 residues. The ends lost 6 bases at V and 7 bases at J; junction bases unmatched: 6. CDR3 sequence: CSVGTVGNEQFF. CDR3 bases: TGCAGCGTAGGGACAGTGGGAAATGAGCAGTTCTTC.

About this clone: The same CDR3 arises from other DNA sequences in this sample as well. This rearrangement joins TRBV2 to TRBJ2-5; D not certain. The length of the CDR3 is 11 residues. V was clipped by 4 bases and J by 5 bases, with 5 bases between them. Germline assignment: CDR1 SNHLY and CDR2 FYNNEI. This chain's CDR3 is CASSVWETQYF. The CDR3 nucleotides are TGTGCCAGCAGTGTATGGGAGACCCAGTACTTC.

This rearrangement joins TRBV6-5 to TRBJ1-2; D unclear. Trimming took off 5 bases at V and 5 bases at J, with 9 bases between the two ends. The CDR3 loop spans 12 amino acids. CDR1 MNHEY and CDR2 SVGAGI come from the germline V gene. The CDR3 sequence: CASSPLGYGYTF. The CDR3 coding sequence is TGTGCCAGCAGTCCTCTTGGGTATGGCTACACCTTC.

The chain uses TRBV21-1 and TRBJ2-4. TRBV21-1 is designated a pseudogene. The CDR3 is 17 residues long. The CDR3 loop is CADQLRITVVTKNIQYF. CDR3 sequence (DNA): TGTGCCGACCAACTTCGTATAACGGTTGTAACCAAAAACATTCAGTACTTC.

On this clone: In the same sample, other DNA sequences code for this CDR3. The rearrangement links TRBV11-1 to TRBJ2-7; no definite D call. From germline, CDR1 is SGHAT and CDR2 FQDESV (reference sequence). V was pared by 0 bases and J by 0 bases, with 6 bases between. CDR3 length equals 14 residues. This chain's CDR3 is CASSLAESSYEQYF. The DNA for the CDR3 is TGTGCCAGCAGCTTAGCGGAAAGCTCCTACGAGCAGTACTTC.

The V and J genes are TRBV27 and TRBJ2-3; D ambiguous. Germline loops: CDR1 MNHEY, CDR2 SMNVEV (reference sequence). Trimming stripped 5 bases from V and 6 bases from J, with 9 bases between. The CDR3 loop spans 12 amino acids. The CDR3 DNA reads as TGTGCCAGCAGTCGACCTTTGGATACGCAGTATTTT. Translating it yields CASSRPLDTQYF.

The chain combines TRBV5-1 with TRBJ1-6; 9 nucleotides agree with TRBD1. In germline, CDR1 is SGHRS, CDR2 YFSETQ. This CDR3 region has 16 residues. V lost 1 base to trimming and J lost 5 bases; unmatched junction nucleotides: 4. The CDR3, as DNA: TGCGCCAGCAGCTTGAAGGGACAGGGAAATAATTCACCCCTCCACTTT. This codes for CASSLKGQGNNSPLHF. Variable domain in full (rest from reference TRBV5-1 and TRBJ1-6): KAGVTQTPRYLIKTRGQQVTLSCSPISGHRSVSWYQQTPGQGLQFLFEYFSETQRNKGNFPGRFSGRQFSNSRSEMNVSTLELGDSALYLCASSLKGQGNNSPLHFGNGTRLTVT.

The V and J genes are TRBV27 and TRBJ2-6; 11 positions match TRBD1. Germline loops: CDR1 MNHEY, CDR2 SMNVEV (reference sequence). With 5 bases clipped from V and 4 bases from J, the junction kept 7 bases outside the gene matches. This CDR3 spans 17 amino acids. CDR3 nucleotide sequence: TGTGCCAGCAGTGCCGGACAGGGGGCAACAGGGGCCAACGTCCTGACTTTC. Translation: CASSAGQGATGANVLTF.

V is TRBV5-1 and J is TRBJ1-1; D perhaps matches TRBD1 (6 bases). Germline-derived CDR1 and CDR2 are SGHRS and YFSETQ. V was trimmed by 3 bases and J by 5 bases, leaving 20 bases between them. The CDR3 is 16 amino acids. The CDR3 is CASSSGGHPKGTEAFF. Here the CDR3 DNA reads TGCGCCAGCAGCTCTGGGGGACATCCCAAGGGGACTGAAGCTTTCTTT. Supplemented by reference TRBV5-1 and TRBJ1-1, the full variable domain reads KAGVTQTPRYLIKTRGQQVTLSCSPISGHRSVSWYQQTPGQGLQFLFEYFSETQRNKGNFPGRFSGRQFSNSRSEMNVSTLELGDSALYLCASSSGGHPKGTEAFFGQGTRLTVV.

The CDR3 loop reads CASSLASSGRKETQYF. CDR3 DNA: TGCGCCAGCAGCTTGGCTTCTAGCGGGAGGAAAGAGACCCAGTACTTC. This chain connects TRBV5-1 to TRBJ2-5, with TRBD2 matching 11 bases. The junction had 4 bases not matched to a gene; V was cut back by 0 bases and J by 3 bases. Germline lookup yields CDR1 SGHRS and CDR2 YFSETQ. The CDR3 runs 16 residues.

The chain recombines TRBV27 with TRBJ2-3; 8 bases match TRBD2. The trim removed 5 bases at V and 1 base at J, leaving 14 bases unmatched. CDR1 and CDR2 from the germline V gene are MNHEY and SMNVEV (reference sequence). CDR3 size: 18 residues. Here the CDR3 DNA reads TGTGCCAGCAGTCGGCGGGGGGCGGGGGCGGGAGGCACAGATACGCAGTATTTT. As protein: CASSRRGAGAGGTDTQYF.

The V gene is TRBV30, the J gene TRBJ2-3; D is perhaps TRBD1 or TRBD2 (5 bases each). Trimming stripped 6 bases from V and 0 bases from J, with 16 bases between. This CDR3 contains 15 residues. Germline V gene sequence: CDR1 GTSNPN, CDR2 SVGIG (reference sequence). In DNA, the CDR3 is TGTGCCTGCCGTCCGGGACGCCTAAGCACAGATACGCAGTATTTT. Protein sequence: CACRPGRLSTDTQYF.

The chain combines TRBV7-2 with TRBJ1-5, with no clear D. The CDR3 is made up of 13 amino acids. V lost 5 bases to trimming and J lost 0 bases, with 5 bases between them. CDR1 SGHTA and CDR2 FQGNSA come from the germline V gene. The CDR3 DNA is TGTGCCAGCAGCCCATATAGCAATCAGCCCCAGCATTTT. It translates to CASSPYSNQPQHF.

DNA of the CDR3: TGCAGCCGTGTGGGACAGGCTACCTACGAGCAGTACTTC. Translating gives CSRVGQATYEQYF. The chain carries TRBV29-1 and TRBJ2-7; 8 bases align to TRBD1. CDR1 SQVTM and CDR2 ANQGSEA come from the germline V gene. The V gene end was trimmed by 8 bases and the J gene end by 2 bases; junction bases not matched to a gene: 8. The CDR3 length is 13 residues.

The chain carries TRBV18 and TRBJ2-3; TRBD2 matches at 11 bases. The germline gives CDR1 KGHSH, CDR2 LQKENI. The junction had 7 bases not matched to a gene; V was cut back by 1 base and J by 1 base. CDR3 length: 18 amino acids. CDR3 nucleotides: TGTGCCAGCTCACCACGTACTAGCGGGAGCGGGGGCACAGATACGCAGTATTTT. Protein: CASSPRTSGSGGTDTQYF.

V is TRBV28 and J is TRBJ2-7; 16 bases match TRBD2. Germline V gene sequence: CDR1 MDHEN, CDR2 SYDVKM. CDR3 size: 18 residues. V dropped 3 bases and J dropped 2; count of bases not matched to a gene: 7. The chain's CDR3 is CASSFSGLAGGTTYEQYF. CDR3 in DNA: TGTGCCAGCAGTTTTTCGGGACTAGCGGGAGGGACCACCTACGAGCAGTACTTC. Full variable domain (outside the CDR3, taken from reference TRBV28 and TRBJ2-7): DVKVTQSSRYLVKRTGEKVFLECVQDMDHENMFWYRQDPGLGLRLIYFSYDVKMKEKGDIPEGYSVSREKKERFSLILESASTNQTSMYLCASSFSGLAGGTTYEQYFGPGTRLTVT.